Sequencing of this T cell receptor beta chain was carried out in a study of long-term antiretroviral therapy in people with HIV. Only United States sites treated participants with HIV. Samples held about 0.95-11 million cryopreserved PBMC before DNA extraction. Study findings and constraints: Whichever time point was examined, clones expanded before ART dominated the repertoire. In HIV, the repertoires covered a tighter span of CDR3 lengths than in controls.

An immunoSEQ assay, version v3.0, was performed at survey level. Assay: immunoSEQ multiplex PCR; the TCRdb copy retains only in-frame clones and omits some. The sample has about 30,000 clones; roughly 87% are singletons. The CDR3 extends over 17 amino acids. The V gene lost 5 bases and the J gene lost 0 bases, with 16 bases spanning the gap. Germline assignment: CDR1 KGHSH and CDR2 LQKENI. For this clone: Its antigen is not known.

The clonotype was recovered from a man aged 45-65 years with HIV. The V and J genes are TRBV18 and TRBJ1-4; D gene unclear. Sequencing was performed on unsorted PBMCs, taken 2 years after starting antiretroviral therapy. The CDR3 region has the DNA TGTGCCAGCTCAAGAACAGTTTCCGGAGCAACTAATGAAAAACTGTTTTTT. As protein: CASSRTVSGATNEKLFF.